One and the same sample provided the 12 T cell receptor beta chains below, sequenced in a study of regulatory T cells in long-lasting Graves disease. Documented time point: newly diagnosed GD, antithyroid drugs for less than 3 months. PBMCs were the source of the RNA used for TCR sequencing. CDR3 regions were amplified by Arm-PCR using iRepertoire HTBI primers to build TCR beta libraries. TCRdb re-called the multiplex PCR reads with MiXCR, one entry per CDR3 protein. The table shows about 440,000 distinct CDR3 sequences, with about a sixth occurring only once. The sample was also reused in another study, on T cells in Graves' hyperthyroidism and ophthalmopathy.

Sequenced here: peripheral blood mononuclear cells (PBMCs), sampled at new diagnosis, from a patient treated with antithyroid drugs. These receptors originate from a woman under 30 with Graves disease.

The gene calls are TRBV7-3 and TRBJ2-2, with a tentative D call TRBD2 (5 bases). Germline CDR1 and CDR2: SGHTA and FQGTGA. The CDR3 has 14 residues. The V and J ends lost 6 bases and 2 bases respectively, with 10 bases between them. CDR3 sequence (DNA): TGTGCCAGCAGTCGACTACTAAACACCGGGGAGCTGTTTTTT. Protein sequence: CASSRLLNTGELFF.

This clonotype was seen more than once but under ten times. The CDR3 does not close with the conserved phenylalanine or tryptophan, likely indicating a read error. The rearrangement uses TRBV20-1 and TRBJ2-1; no clear D gene. The CDR3 consists of 14 residues. Trimming took 0 bases from V and 8 from J, leaving 14 bases between them. CDR1 and CDR2 from the germline V gene are DFQATT and SNEGSKA (reference sequence). The CDR3 DNA reads TGCAGTGCTAGAGATATCGTGGGGTCGGATGAGCAGTTCTCC. It translates to CSARDIVGSDEQFS.

This clonotype was recorded many times. The chain employs TRBV7-2 and TRBJ2-5; tentative D call: TRBD1 (6 bases). CDR1 and CDR2 (germline): SGHTA, FQGNSA. V was pared by 8 bases and J by 2 bases, with 9 bases between. The CDR3 contains 12 residues. The CDR3 reads CASRRGQETQYF. The CDR3 DNA sequence: TGTGCCAGCCGAAGGGGGCAAGAGACCCAGTACTTC.

This clonotype has at least ten counts. This sequence joins TRBV7-2 and TRBJ1-1; 11 nucleotides agree with TRBD1. This CDR3 spans 14 amino acids. CDR1 is SGHTA, CDR2 FQGNSA, per germline. V lost 4 bases, J lost 3 bases, and 1 base stayed unmatched. CDR3 region: CASSWTGGDTEAFF. The CDR3 region has the DNA TGTGCCAGCAGCTGGACAGGGGGCGACACTGAAGCTTTCTTT.

Only one count was recorded for this clonotype. The chain combines TRBV12-5 with TRBJ2-3, with TRBD2 identical over 13 bases. CDR3 size: 17 residues. Per the germline V gene, CDR1 is LGHNT and CDR2 is FRNRAP. V gave up 0 bases and J gave up 6 bases; unmatched junction bases: 6. The CDR3 DNA follows: TGTGCTAGTGGTTTGGTCGCGGGACTAGCGGGATTCGATACGCAGTATTTT. Protein product: CASGLVAGLAGFDTQYF.

This chain joins TRBV5-1 and TRBJ2-5, with 7 bases that match TRBD2. Trimming took 0 bases from V and 5 from J; bases not matched to a gene: 7. Germline-derived CDR1 and CDR2 are SGHRS and YFSETQ. The CDR3 covers 15 residues. The chain's CDR3 is CASSLAGRSPETQYF. The CDR3, as DNA: TGCGCCAGCAGCTTGGCCGGGAGGAGCCCGGAGACCCAGTACTTC.

The table lists this clonotype with many counts. V is TRBV7-2 and J is TRBJ2-5; 10 bases agree with TRBD2. V shed 3 bases, J shed 4 bases, and the junction held 11 bases outside the gene matches. The CDR3 loop spans 17 amino acids. Germline V lookup: CDR1 SGHTA, CDR2 FQGNSA. The CDR3 sequence is CASSFALTSGIGETQYF. The CDR3, as DNA: TGTGCCAGCAGCTTCGCCCTTACTAGCGGGATTGGAGAGACCCAGTACTTC.

Concerning this clonotype: This may be a read error, as it is one base from a much larger clone. The rearrangement links TRBV10-1 to TRBJ2-1; D remains ambiguous. Per the germline V gene, CDR1 is WNHNN and CDR2 is SYGVQD (reference sequence). This CDR3 is 14 amino acids long. CDR3 coding DNA: TGCGCCAGCAGTGACCTCAGCTCCCACAATGAGCAGTTCTTC. Amino acids: CASSDLSSHNEQFF.

The chain has TRBV5-4 and TRBJ2-7; no clear D. This CDR3 comprises 13 residues. The germline V gene has CDR1 SGHNT and CDR2 YYREEE (reference sequence). V shed 1 base and J shed 0 bases, with 5 bases lying between them. The CDR3 nucleotides are TGTGCCAGCAGCTTGCAGGCCTCCTACGAGCAGTACTTC. Translation: CASSLQASYEQYF.

In its sample, this clonotype was seen many times. The CDR3 protein is CASSLQGLAPDTQYF. The CDR3 nucleotides read TGCGCCAGCAGCTTGCAGGGACTAGCGCCAGATACGCAGTATTTT. V and J are TRBV5-1 and TRBJ2-3, with 10 bases that match TRBD2. This CDR3 comprises 15 residues. Germline loops: CDR1 SGHRS, CDR2 YFSETQ. V lost 1 base, J lost 4 bases, and 3 bases stayed unmatched.

The rearrangement links TRBV5-1 to TRBJ2-2; TRBD1 is a possible D gene (6 bases). Germline V lookup: CDR1 SGHRS, CDR2 YFSETQ. The CDR3 has 16 residues. V dropped 4 bases and J dropped 6 bases, with 19 bases sitting between them. CDR3 in DNA: TGCGCCAGCAGCATTATAACCGGACAGTCCGCCGGGGAGCTGTTTTTT. Residues: CASSIITGQSAGELFF.

This chain joins TRBV5-6 and TRBJ2-1; D is unclear. The DNA end favors TRBJ2-7, so the J call may be wrong. Germline loops: CDR1 SGHDT, CDR2 YYEEEE. The CDR3 sequence is 15 residues long. Here the CDR3 reads CASTLWVDSANEQYF. For the CDR3, the DNA is TGTGCCAGCACCCTTTGGGTTGACTCCGCCAATGAGCAGTACTTC.